What follows is one T cell receptor (beta chain) and its context. TCRdb redid the calling of the 5' RACE reads with MiXCR, one entry per CDR3 protein. Of 110,000 to 150,000 distinct CDR3 sequences in the sample, approximately 26% were seen once. This entry is derived from a study of T-cell memory formation after mild COVID-19. The CDR3 extends over 18 amino acids. Germline assignment: CDR1 SEHNR and CDR2 FQNEAQ (reference sequence). Germline trimming cut 4 bases from V and 3 bases from J; bases unmatched to any gene: 15. Sequencing was done on a sample of PBMCs or a T cell subset sorted from them (not recorded which). This chain uses TRBV7-9 with TRBJ2-7, with TRBD1 identical over 10 bases. This TCR was recovered from an adult woman who had mild COVID-19 (a few samples of this study predate the infection). Cell type and time point are not known. CDR3 sequence: CASSSHDAGTGVSYEQYF. The CDR3 DNA sequence: TGTGCCAGCAGCTCCCATGATGCCGGGACAGGGGTGAGCTACGAGCAGTACTTC.